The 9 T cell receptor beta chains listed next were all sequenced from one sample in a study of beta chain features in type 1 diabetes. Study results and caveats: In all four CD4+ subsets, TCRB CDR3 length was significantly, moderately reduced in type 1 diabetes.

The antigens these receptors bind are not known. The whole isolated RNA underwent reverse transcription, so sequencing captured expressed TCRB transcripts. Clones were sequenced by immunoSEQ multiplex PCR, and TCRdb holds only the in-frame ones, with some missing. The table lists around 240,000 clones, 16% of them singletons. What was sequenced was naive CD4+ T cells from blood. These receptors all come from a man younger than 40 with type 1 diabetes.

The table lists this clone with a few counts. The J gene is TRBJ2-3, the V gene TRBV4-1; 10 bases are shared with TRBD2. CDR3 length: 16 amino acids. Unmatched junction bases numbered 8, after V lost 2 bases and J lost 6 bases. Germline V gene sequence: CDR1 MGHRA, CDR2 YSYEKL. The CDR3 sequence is CASSQTPGTSDDTQYF. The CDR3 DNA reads TGCGCCAGCAGCCAAACACCCGGGACTAGCGACGATACGCAGTATTTT.

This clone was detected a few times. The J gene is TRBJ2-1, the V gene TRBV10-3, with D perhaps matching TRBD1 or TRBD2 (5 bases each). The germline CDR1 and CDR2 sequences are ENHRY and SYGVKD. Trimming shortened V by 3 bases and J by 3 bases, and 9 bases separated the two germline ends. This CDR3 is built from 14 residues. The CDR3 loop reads CAISDGTVYNEQFF. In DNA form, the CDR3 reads TGTGCCATCAGTGATGGGACGGTCTACAATGAGCAGTTCTTC.

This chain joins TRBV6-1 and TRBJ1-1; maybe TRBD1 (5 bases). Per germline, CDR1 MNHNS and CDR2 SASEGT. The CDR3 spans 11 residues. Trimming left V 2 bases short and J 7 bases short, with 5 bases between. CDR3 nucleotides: TGTGCCAGCAGTGAACAGGGTGAAGCTTTCTTT. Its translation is CASSEQGEAFF.

CDR3: CSARRDGEAFF. The CDR3, as DNA: TGCAGTGCTAGAAGAGACGGTGAAGCTTTCTTT. This rearrangement joins TRBV20-1 to TRBJ1-1; no definite D call. Germline V gene sequence: CDR1 DFQATT, CDR2 SNEGSKA (reference sequence). The V end lost 2 bases, the J end lost 7 bases, and 8 bases lay between the germline ends. The CDR3 is 11 residues long.

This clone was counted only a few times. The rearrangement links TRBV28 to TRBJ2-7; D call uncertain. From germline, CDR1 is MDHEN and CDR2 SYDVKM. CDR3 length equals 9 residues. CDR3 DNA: TGTGGGGAATTCTACGAGCAGTACTTC. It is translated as CGEFYEQYF.

CDR3 in DNA: TGCGCCAGCAGCTCGGACCGAGATACGCAGTATTTT. This sequence encodes CASSSDRDTQYF. The rearrangement links TRBV5-1 to TRBJ2-3; D gene unclear. Germline V CDR1 and CDR2: SGHRS, YFSETQ. V lost 3 bases and J 5 bases, leaving 7 bases between the germline ends. This CDR3 has 12 residues.

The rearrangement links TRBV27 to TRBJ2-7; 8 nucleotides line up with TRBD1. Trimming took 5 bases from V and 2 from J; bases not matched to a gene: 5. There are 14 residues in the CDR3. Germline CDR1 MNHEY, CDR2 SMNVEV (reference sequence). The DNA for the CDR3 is TGTGCCAGCAGTCCGCGGACAGGGCCCTACGAGCAGTACTTC. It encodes CASSPRTGPYEQYF.

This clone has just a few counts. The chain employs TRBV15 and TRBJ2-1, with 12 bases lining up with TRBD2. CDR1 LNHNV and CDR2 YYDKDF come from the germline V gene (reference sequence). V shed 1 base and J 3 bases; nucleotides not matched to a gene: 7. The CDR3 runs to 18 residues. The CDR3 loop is CATSRVLLTSGSYNEQFF. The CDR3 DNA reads TGTGCCACCAGCAGAGTCCTACTGACTAGCGGGAGCTACAATGAGCAGTTCTTC.

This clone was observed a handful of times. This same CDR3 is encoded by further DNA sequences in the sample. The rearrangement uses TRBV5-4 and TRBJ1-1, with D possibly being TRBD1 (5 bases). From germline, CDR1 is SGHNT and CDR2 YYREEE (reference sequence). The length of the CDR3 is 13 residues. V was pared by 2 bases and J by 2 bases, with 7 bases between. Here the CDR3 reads CASSLTGNTEAFF. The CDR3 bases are TGTGCCAGCAGCTTAACAGGAAACACTGAAGCTTTCTTT.